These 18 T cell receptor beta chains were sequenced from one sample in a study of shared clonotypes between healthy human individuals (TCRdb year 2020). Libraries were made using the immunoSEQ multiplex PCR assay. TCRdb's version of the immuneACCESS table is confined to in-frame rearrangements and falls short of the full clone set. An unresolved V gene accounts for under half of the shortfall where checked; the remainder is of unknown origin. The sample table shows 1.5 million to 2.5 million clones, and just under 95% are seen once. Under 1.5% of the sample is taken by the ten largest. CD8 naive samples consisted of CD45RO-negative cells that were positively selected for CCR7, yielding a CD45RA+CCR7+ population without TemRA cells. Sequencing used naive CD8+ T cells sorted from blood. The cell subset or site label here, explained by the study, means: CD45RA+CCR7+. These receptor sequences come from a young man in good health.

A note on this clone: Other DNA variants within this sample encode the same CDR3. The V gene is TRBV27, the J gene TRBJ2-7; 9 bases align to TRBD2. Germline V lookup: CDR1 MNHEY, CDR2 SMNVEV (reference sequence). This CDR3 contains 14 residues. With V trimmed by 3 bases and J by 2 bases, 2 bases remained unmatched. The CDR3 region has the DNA TGTGCCAGCAGTTTCAGCGGGGGGACCTACGAGCAGTACTTC. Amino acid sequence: CASSFSGGTYEQYF.

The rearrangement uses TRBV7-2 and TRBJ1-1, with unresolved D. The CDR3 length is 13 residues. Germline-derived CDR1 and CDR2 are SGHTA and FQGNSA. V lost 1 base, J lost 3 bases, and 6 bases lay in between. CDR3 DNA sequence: TGTGCCAGCAGCTTAGAGTCCTACACTGAAGCTTTCTTT. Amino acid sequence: CASSLESYTEAFF.

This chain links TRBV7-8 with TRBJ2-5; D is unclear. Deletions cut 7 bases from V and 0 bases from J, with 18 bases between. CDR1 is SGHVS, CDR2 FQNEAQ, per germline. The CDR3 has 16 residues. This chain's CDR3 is CASTEIPEPYQETQYF. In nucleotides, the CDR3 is TGTGCCAGCACCGAGATCCCGGAGCCGTACCAAGAGACCCAGTACTTC.

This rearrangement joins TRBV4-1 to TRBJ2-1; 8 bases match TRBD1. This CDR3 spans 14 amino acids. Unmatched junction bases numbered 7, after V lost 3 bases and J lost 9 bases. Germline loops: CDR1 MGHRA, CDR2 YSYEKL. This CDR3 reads CASSQRRGPGEQFF. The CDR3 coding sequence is TGCGCCAGCAGCCAGCGCAGGGGGCCGGGTGAGCAGTTCTTC.

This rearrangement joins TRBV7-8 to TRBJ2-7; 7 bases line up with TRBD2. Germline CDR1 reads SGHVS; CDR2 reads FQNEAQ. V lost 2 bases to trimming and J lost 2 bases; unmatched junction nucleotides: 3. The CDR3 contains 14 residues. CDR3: CASSLTSAAYEQYF. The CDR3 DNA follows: TGTGCCAGCAGCTTAACTAGCGCCGCCTACGAGCAGTACTTC.

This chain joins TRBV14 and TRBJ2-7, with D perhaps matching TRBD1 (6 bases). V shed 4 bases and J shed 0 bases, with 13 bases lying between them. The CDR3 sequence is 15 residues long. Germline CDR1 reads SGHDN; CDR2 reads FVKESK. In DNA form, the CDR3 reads TGTGCCAGCAGCCTAACGGGACACCCCTCCTACGAGCAGTACTTC. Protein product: CASSLTGHPSYEQYF.

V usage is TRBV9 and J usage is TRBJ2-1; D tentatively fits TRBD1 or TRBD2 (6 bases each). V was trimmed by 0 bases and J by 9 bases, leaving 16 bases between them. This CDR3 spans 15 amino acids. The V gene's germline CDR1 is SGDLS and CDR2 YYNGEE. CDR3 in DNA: TGTGCCAGCAGCGTAGGTTCTACCGGGGGCGGTGAGCAGTTCTTC. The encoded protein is CASSVGSTGGGEQFF.

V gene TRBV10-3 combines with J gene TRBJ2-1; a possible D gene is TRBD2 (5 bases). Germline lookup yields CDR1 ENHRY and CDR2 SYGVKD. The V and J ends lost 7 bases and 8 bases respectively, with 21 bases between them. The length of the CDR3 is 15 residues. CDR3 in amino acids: CAIKLHGELTDEQFF. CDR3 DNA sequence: TGTGCCATCAAGTTGCATGGGGAGTTAACGGATGAGCAGTTCTTC.

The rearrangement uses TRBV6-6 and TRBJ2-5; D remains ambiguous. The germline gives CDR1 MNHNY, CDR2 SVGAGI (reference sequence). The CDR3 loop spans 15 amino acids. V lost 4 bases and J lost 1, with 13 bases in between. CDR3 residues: CASSSVPDPQETQYF. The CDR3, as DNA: TGTGCCAGCAGTTCCGTCCCGGACCCCCAAGAGACCCAGTACTTC.

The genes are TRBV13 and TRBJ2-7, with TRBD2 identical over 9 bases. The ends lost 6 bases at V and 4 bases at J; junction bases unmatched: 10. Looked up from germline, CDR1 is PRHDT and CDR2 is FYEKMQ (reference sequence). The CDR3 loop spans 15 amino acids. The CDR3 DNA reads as TGTGCCAGCAGGCTAGCGGCTAGCGGGGAATACGAGCAGTACTTC. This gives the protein CASRLAASGEYEQYF.

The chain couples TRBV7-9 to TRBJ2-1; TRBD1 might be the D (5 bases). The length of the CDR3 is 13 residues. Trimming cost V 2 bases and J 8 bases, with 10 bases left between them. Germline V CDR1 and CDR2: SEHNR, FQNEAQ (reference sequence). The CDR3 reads CASSLRQGYEQFF. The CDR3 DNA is TGTGCCAGCAGCTTAAGGCAGGGTTATGAGCAGTTCTTC.

The CDR3: CASSLEQGNNEQFF. The CDR3 region has the DNA TGCGCCAGCAGCTTGGAACAGGGCAACAATGAGCAGTTCTTC. This chain connects TRBV5-1 to TRBJ2-1, with D possibly TRBD1 on 6 matching bases. The CDR3 runs to 14 residues. Germline V gives CDR1 SGHRS, CDR2 YFSETQ. V was clipped by 0 bases and J by 5 bases, with 9 bases between them.

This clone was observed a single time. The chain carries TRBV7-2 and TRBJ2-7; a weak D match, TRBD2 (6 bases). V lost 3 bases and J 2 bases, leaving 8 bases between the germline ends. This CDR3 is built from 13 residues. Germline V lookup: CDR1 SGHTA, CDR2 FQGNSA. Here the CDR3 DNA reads TGTGCCAGCAGCTTCACGGGGGCCTACGAGCAGTACTTC. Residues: CASSFTGAYEQYF. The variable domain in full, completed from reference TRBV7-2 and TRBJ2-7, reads GAGVSQSPSNKVTEKGKDVELRCDPISGHTALYWYRQSLGQGLEFLIYFQGNSAPDKSGLPSDRFSAERTGGSVSTLTIQRTQQEDSAVYLCASSFTGAYEQYFGPGTRLTVT.

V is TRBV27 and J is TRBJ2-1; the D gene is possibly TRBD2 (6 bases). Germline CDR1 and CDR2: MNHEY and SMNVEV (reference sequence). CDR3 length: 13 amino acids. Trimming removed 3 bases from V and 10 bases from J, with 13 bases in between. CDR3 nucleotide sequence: TGTGCCAGCAGTTTGGGCGGGGTGGCCGAGCAGTTCTTC. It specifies CASSLGGVAEQFF.

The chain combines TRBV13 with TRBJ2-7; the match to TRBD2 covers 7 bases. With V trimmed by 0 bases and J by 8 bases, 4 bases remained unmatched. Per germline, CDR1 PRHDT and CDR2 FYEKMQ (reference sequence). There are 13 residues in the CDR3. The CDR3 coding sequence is TGTGCCAGCAGCTTAGGAGGGGAGGGACAGCAGTACTTC. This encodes CASSLGGEGQQYF. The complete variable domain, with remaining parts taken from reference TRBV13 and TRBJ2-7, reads AAGVIQSPRHLIKEKRETATLKCYPIPRHDTVYWYQQGPGQDPQFLISFYEKMQSDKGSIPDRFSAQQFSDYHSELNMSSLELGDSALYFCASSLGGEGQQYFGPGTRLTVT.

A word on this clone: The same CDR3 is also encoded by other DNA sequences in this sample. The CDR3 DNA reads as TGCGCCAGCAGCTTCACAGGGTACGAGCAGTACTTC. It is translated as CASSFTGYEQYF. The chain couples TRBV5-1 to TRBJ2-7; D may be TRBD1 (6 bases). V lost 2 bases and J 4 bases, leaving 7 bases between the germline ends. This CDR3 comprises 12 residues. Per germline, CDR1 SGHRS and CDR2 YFSETQ.

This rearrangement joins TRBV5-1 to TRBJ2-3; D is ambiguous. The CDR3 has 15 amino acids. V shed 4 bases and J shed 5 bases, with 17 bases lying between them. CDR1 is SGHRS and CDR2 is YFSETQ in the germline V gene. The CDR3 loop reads CASSPQTRYGDTQYF. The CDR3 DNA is TGCGCCAGCAGCCCACAGACCCGATACGGAGATACGCAGTATTTT.

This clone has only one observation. The CDR3 spells CASSHEGTSGRINEQFF. In DNA, the CDR3 is TGCGCCAGCAGCCACGAAGGGACTAGCGGGAGGATAAATGAGCAGTTCTTC. The V call is TRBV4-1, the J call TRBJ2-1; 15 bases map to TRBD2. Germline CDR1 and CDR2: MGHRA and YSYEKL. The CDR3 has 17 amino acids. V shed 3 bases and J 7 bases; nucleotides not matched to a gene: 7.